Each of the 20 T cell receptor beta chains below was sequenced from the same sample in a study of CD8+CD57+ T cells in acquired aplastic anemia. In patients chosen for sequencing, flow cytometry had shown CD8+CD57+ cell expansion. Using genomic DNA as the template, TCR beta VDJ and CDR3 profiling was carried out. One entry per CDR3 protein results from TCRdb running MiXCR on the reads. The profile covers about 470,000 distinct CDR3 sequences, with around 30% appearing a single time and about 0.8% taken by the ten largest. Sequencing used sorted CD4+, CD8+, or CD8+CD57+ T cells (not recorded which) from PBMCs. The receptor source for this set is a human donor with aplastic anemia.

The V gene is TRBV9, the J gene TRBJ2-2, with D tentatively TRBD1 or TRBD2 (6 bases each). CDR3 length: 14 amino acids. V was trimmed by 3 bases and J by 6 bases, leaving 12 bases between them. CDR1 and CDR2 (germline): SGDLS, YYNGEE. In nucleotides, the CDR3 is TGTGCCAGCAGCGCAAACGGGGGCGCCGGGGAGCTGTTTTTT. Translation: CASSANGGAGELFF. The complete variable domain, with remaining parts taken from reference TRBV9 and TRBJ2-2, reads DSGVTQTPKHLITATGQRVTLRCSPRSGDLSVYWYQQSLDQGLQFLIQYYNGEERAKGNILERFSAQQFPDLHSELNLSSLELGDSALYFCASSANGGAGELFFGEGSRLTVL.

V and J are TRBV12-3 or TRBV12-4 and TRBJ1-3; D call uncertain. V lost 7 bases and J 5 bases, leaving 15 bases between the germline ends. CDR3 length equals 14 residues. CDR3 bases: TGTGCCAGCAAATCTGCGGCGGACCGAAACACCATATATTTT. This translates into CASKSAADRNTIYF.

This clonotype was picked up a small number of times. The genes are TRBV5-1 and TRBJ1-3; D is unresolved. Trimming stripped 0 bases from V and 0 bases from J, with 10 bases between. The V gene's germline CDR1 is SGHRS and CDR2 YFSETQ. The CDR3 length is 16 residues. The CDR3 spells CASSLGASFSGNTIYF. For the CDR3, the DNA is TGCGCCAGCAGCTTGGGTGCCAGCTTCTCTGGAAACACCATATATTTT.

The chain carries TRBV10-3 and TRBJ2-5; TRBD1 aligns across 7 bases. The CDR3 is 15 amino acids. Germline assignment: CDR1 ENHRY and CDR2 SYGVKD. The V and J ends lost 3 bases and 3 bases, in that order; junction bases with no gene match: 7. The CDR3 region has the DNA TGTGCCATCAGTGACGGCAGGGGGTTAGAAGAGACCCAGTACTTC. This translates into CAISDGRGLEETQYF.

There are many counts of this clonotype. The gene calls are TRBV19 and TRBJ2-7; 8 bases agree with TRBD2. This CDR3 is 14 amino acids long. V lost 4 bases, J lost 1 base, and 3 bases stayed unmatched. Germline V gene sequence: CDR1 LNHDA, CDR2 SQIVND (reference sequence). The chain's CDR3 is CASSSQRGSYEQYF. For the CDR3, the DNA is TGTGCCAGTAGTAGCCAGCGGGGGTCCTACGAGCAGTACTTC.

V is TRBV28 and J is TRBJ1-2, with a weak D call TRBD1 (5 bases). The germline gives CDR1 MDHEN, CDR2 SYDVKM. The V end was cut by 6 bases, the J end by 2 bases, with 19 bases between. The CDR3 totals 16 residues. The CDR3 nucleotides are TGTGCCAGCAGGACAGAAACTACCCGACCAAACTATGGCTACACCTTC. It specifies CASRTETTRPNYGYTF.

The CDR3 is CASSLLRGGTDTQYF. The CDR3 coding sequence is TGTGCCAGCAGCTTACTTAGGGGGGGTACAGATACGCAGTATTTT. The rearrangement joins TRBV11-1 to TRBJ2-3; a weak D match, TRBD2 (7 bases). V shed 2 bases and J shed 3 bases, with 12 bases lying between them. Looked up from germline, CDR1 is SGHAT and CDR2 is FQDESV (reference sequence). CDR3 length: 15 residues.

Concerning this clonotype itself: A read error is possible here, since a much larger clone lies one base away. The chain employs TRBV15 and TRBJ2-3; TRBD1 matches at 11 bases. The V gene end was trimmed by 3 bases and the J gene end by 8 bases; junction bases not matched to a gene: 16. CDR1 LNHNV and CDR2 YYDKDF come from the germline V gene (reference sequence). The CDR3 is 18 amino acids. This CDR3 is CATSRDGPGQGESGTQYF. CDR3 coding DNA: TGTGCCACCAGCAGGGACGGACCGGGACAGGGGGAATCAGGTACGCAGTATTTT.

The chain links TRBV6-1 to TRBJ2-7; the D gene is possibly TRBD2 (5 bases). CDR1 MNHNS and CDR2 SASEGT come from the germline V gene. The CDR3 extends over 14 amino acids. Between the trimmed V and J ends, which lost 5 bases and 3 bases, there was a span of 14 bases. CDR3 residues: CASSPFRGSYEQYF. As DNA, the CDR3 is TGTGCCAGCAGTCCCTTCCGGGGAAGCTACGAGCAGTACTTC.

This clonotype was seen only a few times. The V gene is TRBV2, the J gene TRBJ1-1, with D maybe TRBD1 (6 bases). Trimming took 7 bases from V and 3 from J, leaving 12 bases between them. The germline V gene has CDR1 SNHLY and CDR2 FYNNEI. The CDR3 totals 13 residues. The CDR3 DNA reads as TGTGCCAGCAACTACCCAGGGGACACTGAAGCTTTCTTT. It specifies CASNYPGDTEAFF.

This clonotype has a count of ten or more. DNA for the CDR3: TGCAGTGCTAAAGGGGGTGACGAGCAGTACTTC. Protein sequence: CSAKGGDEQYF. This chain links TRBV20-1 with TRBJ2-7; D might be TRBD1 (6 bases). Germline V CDR1 and CDR2: DFQATT, SNEGSKA (reference sequence). Between the trimmed V and J ends, which lost 4 bases and 5 bases, there was a span of 9 bases. This CDR3 is built from 11 residues.

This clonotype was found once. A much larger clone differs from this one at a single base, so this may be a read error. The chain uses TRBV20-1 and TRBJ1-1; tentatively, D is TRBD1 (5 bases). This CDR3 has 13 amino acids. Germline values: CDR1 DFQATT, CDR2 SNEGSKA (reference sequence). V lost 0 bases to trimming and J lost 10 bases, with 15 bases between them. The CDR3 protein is CSARDPQAERAFF. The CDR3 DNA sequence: TGCAGTGCTAGAGATCCACAGGCCGAGAGAGCTTTCTTT.

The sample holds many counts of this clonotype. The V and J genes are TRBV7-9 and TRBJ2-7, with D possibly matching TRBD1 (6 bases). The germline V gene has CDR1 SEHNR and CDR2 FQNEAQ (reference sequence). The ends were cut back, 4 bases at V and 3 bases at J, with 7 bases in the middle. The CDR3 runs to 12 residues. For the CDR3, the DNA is TGTGCCAGCAGCTGGACAGACTACGAGCAGTACTTC. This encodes CASSWTDYEQYF.

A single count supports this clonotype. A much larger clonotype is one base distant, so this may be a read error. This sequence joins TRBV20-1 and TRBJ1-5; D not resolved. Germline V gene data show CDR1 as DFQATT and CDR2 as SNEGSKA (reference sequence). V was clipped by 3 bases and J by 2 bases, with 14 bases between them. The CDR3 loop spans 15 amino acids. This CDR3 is CSASNLDYGNQPQHF. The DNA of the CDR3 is TGCAGTGCTAGTAACCTAGACTATGGCAATCAGCCCCAGCATTTT.

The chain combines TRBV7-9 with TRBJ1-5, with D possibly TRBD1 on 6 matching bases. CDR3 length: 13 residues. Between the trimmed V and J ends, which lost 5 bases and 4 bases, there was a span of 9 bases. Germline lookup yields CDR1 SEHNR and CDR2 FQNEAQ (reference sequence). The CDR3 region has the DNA TGTGCCAGCAGCCCCCAGGGGAATCAGCCCCAGCATTTT. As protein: CASSPQGNQPQHF.

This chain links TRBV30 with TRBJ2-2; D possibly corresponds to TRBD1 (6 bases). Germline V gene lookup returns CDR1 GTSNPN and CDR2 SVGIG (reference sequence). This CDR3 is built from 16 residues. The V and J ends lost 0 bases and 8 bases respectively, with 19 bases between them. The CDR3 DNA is TGTGCCTGGAGTGTACTGGACAGAGAACCGGGGGGGGAGCTGTTTTTT. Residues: CAWSVLDREPGGELFF.

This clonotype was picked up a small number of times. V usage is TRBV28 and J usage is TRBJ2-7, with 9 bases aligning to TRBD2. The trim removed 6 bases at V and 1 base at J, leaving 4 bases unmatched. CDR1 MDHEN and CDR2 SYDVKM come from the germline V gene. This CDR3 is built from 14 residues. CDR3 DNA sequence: TGTGCCAGCAGGGTTAGCGGGGGTTCCTACGAGCAGTACTTC. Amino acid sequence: CASRVSGGSYEQYF.

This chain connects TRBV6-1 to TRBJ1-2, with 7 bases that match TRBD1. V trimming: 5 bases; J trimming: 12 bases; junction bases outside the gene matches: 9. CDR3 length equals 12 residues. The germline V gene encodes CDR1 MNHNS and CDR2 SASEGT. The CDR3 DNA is TGTGCCAGCAGTAGGGGGCAGGAAGGAAACACCTTC. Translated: CASSRGQEGNTF.

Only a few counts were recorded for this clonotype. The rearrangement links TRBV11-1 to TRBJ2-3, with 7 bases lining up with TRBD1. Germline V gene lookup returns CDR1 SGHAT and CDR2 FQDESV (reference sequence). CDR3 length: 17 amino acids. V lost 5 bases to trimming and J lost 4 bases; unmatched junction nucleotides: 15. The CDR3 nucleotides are TGTGCCAGCAGCCCGTGGGGGAATTTAGGACAGGCAGATACGCAGTATTTT. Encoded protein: CASSPWGNLGQADTQYF. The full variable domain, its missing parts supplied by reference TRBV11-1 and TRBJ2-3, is EAEVAQSPRYKITEKSQAVAFWCDPISGHATLYWYRQILGQGPELLVQFQDESVVDDSQLPKDRFSAERLKGVDSTLKIQPAELGDSAMYLCASSPWGNLGQADTQYFGPGTRLTVL.

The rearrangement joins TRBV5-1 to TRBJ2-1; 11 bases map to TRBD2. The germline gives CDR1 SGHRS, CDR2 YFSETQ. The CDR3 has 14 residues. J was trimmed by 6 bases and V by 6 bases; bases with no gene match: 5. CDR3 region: CASNLAGGLNEQFF. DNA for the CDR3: TGCGCCAGCAACCTAGCGGGAGGCCTCAATGAGCAGTTCTTC. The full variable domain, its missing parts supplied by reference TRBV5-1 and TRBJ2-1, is KAGVTQTPRYLIKTRGQQVTLSCSPISGHRSVSWYQQTPGQGLQFLFEYFSETQRNKGNFPGRFSGRQFSNSRSEMNVSTLELGDSALYLCASNLAGGLNEQFFGPGTRLTVL.